Below, one TCR beta chain is given with its context. The sample belongs to a study of PD-L1 blockade in urothelial cancer. Sample numbers ranged from 1 to 8 per patient, encompassing pretreatment and on-treatment collections. This table comes from immunoSEQ multiplex PCR, and its TCRdb copy is limited to in-frame clones, with some not included. Of fewer than 45,000 clones listed, 82% are singletons. This CDR3 is 13 amino acids long. V was shortened by 3 bases and J by 5 bases, with 7 bases between the two germline ends. Per germline, CDR1 LNHDA and CDR2 SQIVND (reference sequence). The gene calls are TRBV19 and TRBJ1-4; D is unresolved. The input for sequencing was PBMCs, taken around atezolizumab (anti-PD-L1) treatment. The receptor's source is a man in his 70s with urothelial cancer. CDR3 sequence: CASSMAGNEKLFF. In nucleotides, the CDR3 is TGTGCCAGTAGTATGGCAGGAAATGAAAAACTGTTTTTT.